The T cell receptor beta chain described here comes from a study of T cells after yellow fever vaccination (dated by TCRdb to about 2019). Background on the whole study: Memory subsets (EM, EMRA, CM and Tscm) were sorted on a BD FACS Aria III using CD3, CD45RA, CCR7 and CD95 staining. The SMART-Seq v4 Ultra Low Input RNA kit was used to prepare libraries from fractions with low cell numbers. To follow T-cell clones before and after primary and booster YFV17D yellow fever vaccination, bulk TCR alpha and beta repertoires were sequenced over time. Two healthy male donors, one aged 18 to 30 and one aged 30 to 40 years, made up the cohort. Blood samples were taken at several timepoints before and after primary and secondary immunization, and bulk PBMC replicates and cell subsets were isolated. Memory subsets were sorted on days 0, 15 and 45 and at 18 months after primary vaccination, and on days 0, 15 and 45 after the 30-year booster.

The CDR3 starts with the cysteine, ends with the phenylalanine, and has 15 residues. Only the CDR3 part of the read is kept: 45 bases, read in frame from the first base. The V end loses 6 bases and the J end loses 3 bases, and a stretch of 17 bases separates them. For CDR1 and CDR2, the germline V gene (reference sequence) lists LGHDT and YNNKEL. TCR cDNA was synthesized by 5'RACE template switching, through which a universal primer site and unique molecular identifiers were introduced. Priming of cDNA synthesis was performed from both the TCR alpha and TCR beta constant segments. Libraries were amplified in two PCR steps, with sample barcodes and sequencing adapters added in the second step. Sequencing of libraries was done on Illumina HiSeq 2500 (2x100 bp) or NovaSeq (2x150 bp). The study's own analysis went as follows. Reads were demultiplexed and collapsed into UMI consensus sequences with MIGEC, and V(D)J alignment was performed with MiXCR. Using edgeR on replicate PBMC samples, clonotypes were called vaccine-responding if FDR was below 0.01 and the log2 fold change was above 5 up to day 15. CD4 or CD8 identity was assigned to each bulk clonotype according to whether the clonotype was present at higher abundance in the sequenced CD4 repertoire or the sequenced CD8 repertoire. To estimate the distribution of each clone across memory phenotypes, clonotype frequencies in memory subsets were weighted by FACS-sorted cell numbers. TCRdb redid the processing of the public reads, applying fastp at Q25 and MiXCR, and retained in-frame beta chains. CDR3 protein sequences are deduplicated, and each keeps its most common genes and DNA. TCRdb assigned the V and J calls; the authors' analysis was not used. This sample comprises 25,000 to 35,000 distinct CDR3 sequences, 5.5% to 8% of them detected only once. Of the sample, around a quarter falls within the top ten clones.

What the treatment or condition label conveys for this sample: live attenuated yellow fever vaccine strain. PBMCs were isolated from peripheral blood using a standard Ficoll-Paque protocol. For sorted memory subsets, RNA extraction was done with the RNeasy Micro Kit. There are many counts of this clonotype. One base away there is no much larger clone; base qualities are not given. What the authors observed across the whole study: After the booster, most of the clones that had expanded following primary vaccination were detected again (about 95% of CD4 and around 90% of CD8), which suggests that memory was broadly maintained. The study included only two donors, which limits how far the findings can be generalized. Compared with the primary T-cell response, the secondary T-cell response was weaker but faster, peaking on day 5 rather than day 15. On day 0, almost all vaccine-responding clonotypes were found to be below detection in the sorted memory subsets. FACS-sorted repertoires could contain abundant contaminating clonotypes from the bulk population, so computational filtering was required. A small share of clonotypes occurred in both CD4 and CD8 compartments, likely arising from convergent recombination.

The clonotype originates from a man aged 25-45 years who received the YFV17D yellow fever vaccine. This chain is built from TRBV3-1 and TRBJ2-5, with the D gene not clear enough to name. The specimen comprised PBMCs, either bulk or a sorted T-cell subset (CD4+, CD8+, memory, or dextramer-sorted; not recorded which), sampled on the day of the yellow fever booster vaccination. The CDR3 protein is CASRQRPELEETQYF. The nucleotide sequence reads TGTGCCAGCAGGCAGAGACCGGAGCTCGAAGAGACCCAGTACTTC.